Listed below are T cell receptor beta chains from one sample, sequenced in a study of T cell responses to AZD1222 COVID-19 vaccine. Only in-frame clones appear in the TCRdb table, and some are missing; sequencing was by immunoSEQ multiplex PCR. The sample contains about 110,000 clones, around 91% of which appear only once. Sample: peripheral blood, taken on day 0 of AZD1222 vaccination. These receptors all stem from an adult in good health. Each CDR3 is given with its conserved first and last residue. The order of the fields is clone size, D gene, V gene, CDR3 length, J gene, CDR3 DNA, CDR3 protein. The D gene is left open where the match is weak. The size field is filled for only some rows; it gives once, few, many or a size class.

NA	TRBD2	TRBV10-3	14	TRBJ2-1	TGTGCCATCAGTGAGTCCAGCGGGGGGGCTGAGCAGTTCTTC	CAISESSGGAEQFF
once	TRBD1	TRBV6-2/TRBV6-3	16	TRBJ1-6	TGTGCCAGCAGTTACACCCAGGGGGCGCGGAATTCACCCCTCCACTTT	CASSYTQGARNSPLHF
NA	NA	TRBV30	15	TRBJ1-5	TGTGCCTGGAGTGGAATTAAGGCTGGGAATCAGCCCCAGCATTTT	CAWSGIKAGNQPQHF
NA	NA	TRBV5-4	16	TRBJ1-4	TGTGCCAGCAGCTTGGGGGTCTCGCTCACTAATGAAAAACTGTTTTTT	CASSLGVSLTNEKLFF
once	NA	TRBV6-1	16	TRBJ1-3	TGTGCCAGCAGTGAAGCCGTAGGGGTCTCTGGAAACACCATATATTTT	CASSEAVGVSGNTIYF
NA	TRBD1	TRBV9	16	TRBJ2-3	TGTGCCAGCAGCGTAGCGCAGGGGGCGAGCACAGATACGCAGTATTTT	CASSVAQGASTDTQYF
NA	NA	TRBV6-6	14	TRBJ2-1	TGTGCCAGCGGGGGGTTTAGCTCCTACAATGAGCAGTTCTTC	CASGGFSSYNEQFF
NA	NA	TRBV25-1	15	TRBJ1-6	TGTGCCAGCAGTGAATGGGGTACTCCCAGGTCACCCCTCCACTTT	CASSEWGTPRSPLHF
NA	NA	TRBV12-5	13	TRBJ1-5	TGTGCTAGTGTGGGGGGAGACAATCAGCCCCAGCATTTT	CASVGGDNQPQHF
NA	NA	TRBV11-3	12	TRBJ2-7	TGTGCCAGCAGCTTAATGGGGGCCGAGCAGTACTTC	CASSLMGAEQYF
NA	NA	TRBV3-1/TRBV3-2	12	TRBJ2-1	TGTGCCAGCAGTGACCAATCTTCGGAGCAGTTCTTC	CASSDQSSEQFF
NA	TRBD1	TRBV6-5	13	TRBJ1-2	TGTGCCAGCACTCCGGACAGGCTCTATGGCTACACCTTC	CASTPDRLYGYTF
NA	TRBD2	TRBV3-1/TRBV3-2	16	TRBJ2-1	TGTGCCAGCAGCCGATCAAGCGGGGGACGAAGCAATGAGCAGTTCTTC	CASSRSSGGRSNEQFF
NA	NA	TRBV7-2	12	TRBJ2-2	TGTGCCAGCAGCTTCTCCACCGGGGAGCTGTTTTTT	CASSFSTGELFF
NA	NA	TRBV9	13	TRBJ1-3	TGTGCCAGCAGCGCCTCTACTCGAAACACCATATATTTT	CASSASTRNTIYF
NA	NA	TRBV18	20	TRBJ1-5	TGTGCCAGCTCACCGTTCGCCCCGAGTCGCGGGGCCGGTAGCAATCAGCCCCAGCATTTT	CASSPFAPSRGAGSNQPQHF
NA	NA	TRBV19	14	TRBJ1-2	TGTGCCAGTAGTTTACTGCAGGGAGGTTCTGGCTACACCTTC	CASSLLQGGSGYTF
many	TRBD2	TRBV9	16	TRBJ2-1	TGTGCCAGCAGCGTTCTTGGCGGGGGGGCCTACAATGAGCAGTTCTTC	CASSVLGGGAYNEQFF
NA	NA	TRBV5-6	15	TRBJ2-1	TGTGCCAGCAGCTCCCAGCGGATCGTATACAATGAGCAGTTCTTC	CASSSQRIVYNEQFF
NA	NA	TRBV24-1	22	TRBJ1-6	TGTGCCACCAGTGATTTATGGCCGGGGCAAACGAATGGGACTTACTATACGTCACCCCTCCACTTT	CATSDLWPGQTNGTYYTSPLHF
few	NA	TRBV5-1	12	TRBJ2-7	TGCGCCAGCAGCTTTGGGGTGAGGGAGCAGTACTTC	CASSFGVREQYF
NA	NA	TRBV4-3	16	TRBJ1-1	TGCGCCAGCAGCCGAAACCCGGGACACCGCGGAGACGAAGCTTTCTTT	CASSRNPGHRGDEAFF
NA	NA	TRBV2	13	TRBJ1-2	TGTGCCAGCAGTGAGCGCGGGTTCTATGGCTACACCTTC	CASSERGFYGYTF